Given below is one TCR beta chain in context. Its recognized antigen is unknown. Base qualities are missing; no much larger clone stands one base away. The data derive from a study of blood T cell repertoires in COVID-19 (dated by TCRdb to 2020 to 2021). Study-wide context: Samples covering the acute and convalescent phases of COVID-19 were provided by collaborators in the United States, Italy and Spain. Where HLA class I and class II types were available, the types were taken from metadata supplied by the sample provider, not from assay-based typing. The prospective study material was composed of cDNA or gDNA derived from T cells, B-cell-depleted T cells, or PBMCs. Sample metadata almost always included a de-identified subject ID, COVID-19 status, age in years and sex. The samples were drawn from two sources: the first 160 participants of the ongoing ImmuneRACE study, and 1,000 to 1,500 subjects contributed by 6 global collaborators. The dataset comprised deeply sampled blood TCRbeta repertoires from subjects exposed to, actively infected with, or recovered from COVID-19. The repertoires were released in a freely available public database intended as a resource for research on the immune response to SARS-CoV-2. General findings and caveats noted by the study authors: The quantity of clinical and demographic metadata differed by source and by participant and was supplied without curation.

CDR1 KGHDR and CDR2 SFDVKD are derived from the germline V gene. Its CDR3 holds 17 amino acids, cysteine through phenylalanine. The only DNA kept is the CDR3, 51 bases in frame from the first base. Unmatched junction bases come to 12, with V trimmed by 3 bases and J by 5 bases. Whole blood was collected in K2EDTA tubes by collaborating institutions according to the institutions' own protocols. For TCRbeta analysis, collaborators shipped samples as frozen whole blood, isolated PBMCs, or DNA extracted from either of those sample types. TCRbeta CDR3 regions were amplified from genomic DNA by means of the immunoSEQ Assay, a bias-controlled multiplex PCR. Per the authors' processing: The number of nucleated cells in each sample was estimated by amplification of reference gene primers within the assay. Sequence reads were collapsed and filtered to measure the absolute abundance of every unique TCRbeta CDR3 rearrangement. For each sample, productive Simpson clonality was calculated as the square root of Simpson's diversity index over productive rearrangements. The immuneACCESS repertoire file appears here via TCRdb, limited to in-frame rearrangements. These files lack a portion of the clones; in checked studies, under half of the deficit traces to unresolved V genes, and the cause of the others is not known. That table supplies the V and J calls and clone size; D and trimming were determined from the DNA. The sample includes roughly 150,000 clones, with 60% to 80% observed a single time. Around 2.7% of the sample lies in the top ten.

The sequence was obtained from a man in his 70s with acute or convalescent COVID-19. The V and J genes are TRBV24-1 and TRBJ2-3; 8 bases in the junction line up with TRBD2. Material for sequencing was peripheral blood. The CDR3 protein: CATSDRGGRKGGDTQYF. Read as DNA, the sequence is TGTGCCACCAGTGATCGGGGGGGCCGAAAAGGGGGAGATACGCAGTATTTT.